This section outlines one T cell receptor beta chain sequence together with its context. Its specificity is unknown. RNA extraction and reverse transcription yielded cDNA as sequencing template. Some clones are missing from TCRdb's copy, which holds only in-frame ones; the method was immunoSEQ multiplex PCR. This sample has 100,000 to 150,000 clones, with less than 80% found just once. The data stem from a study of CD8+ T cells in alopecia areata. In germline, CDR1 is SGHRS, CDR2 YFSETQ. Germline trimming cut 3 bases from V and 5 bases from J; bases unmatched to any gene: 8. The CDR3 sequence is 16 residues long. Study-wide results and limits: Between patients, shared TCR sequences were less clear than in mice. This was possibly due in part to HLA diversity in the patient population.

The chain is built from TRBV5-1 and TRBJ2-5; 12 bases align to TRBD2. Sequenced sample: CD4+ T cells sorted from blood. The source of this sequence is a human donor in good health. The CDR3 DNA reads as TGCGCCAGCAGCTCCTCTAGCGGGGGGGCCCGGGAGACCCAGTACTTC. Translated, it gives CASSSSSGGARETQYF.